The next 2 T cell receptor beta chains were all read from a single sample in a study of shared clonotypes between healthy human individuals. Libraries were prepared by immunoSEQ multiplex PCR; TCRdb keeps only in-frame clonotypes and omits some of them. The data hold 450,000 to 650,000 clones, with just over 75% observed a single time. The specimen was PBMCs. The source is a woman aged 40 to 50 in good health. Some clones in this sample may be carry-over from other donors' samples.

As regards this clone: An end of the junction differs from the germline gene, which may be a read error. The rearrangement links TRBV30 to TRBJ1-2, with a possible D match to TRBD1 (5 bases). Germline lookup yields CDR1 GTSNPN and CDR2 SVGIG (reference sequence). The CDR3 is 11 amino acids. In DNA, the CDR3 is TGTGCCTGGAGCCGGGACCGCACCTTTCTCTTC. Its protein is CAWSRDRTFLF.

The CDR3 sequence is CASSTTRGVYNEQFF. In nucleotides, the CDR3 is TGTGCCAGTAGTACCACCCGGGGGGTATACAATGAGCAGTTCTTC. The chain combines TRBV19 with TRBJ2-1, with TRBD2 identical over 7 bases. Unmatched junction bases numbered 7, after V lost 4 bases and J lost 4 bases. There are 15 residues in the CDR3. Germline V gene lookup returns CDR1 LNHDA and CDR2 SQIVND (reference sequence).